The clone carrying this TCR beta chain was counted between two and nine times. The target antigen is unknown. Healthy individuals of Caucasian origin from Russia, aged about 6 to 95, served as donors. Isolation recovered at least 6 million PBMCs from every sample. The germline gives CDR1 SGHRS, CDR2 YFSETQ. The CDR3 contains 14 residues. Trimming cost V 0 bases and J 7 bases, with 11 bases left between them. The data belong to a study of blood T cells in healthy people across ages. Study-wide points: Unsorted PBMC input precluded a conclusive naive versus antigen-experienced comparison.

Combining a sample-barcoded 5' primer with a J-beta primer mix, a second PCR ran for 7 to 11 cycles. TCRdb independently ran MiXCR on the 5' RACE reads; one entry per CDR3 protein. Of around 1,000,000 distinct CDR3 sequences in the sample, 25% were seen once. The same data also went into a second study, on T cells of mothers and their children. That report adds: Biologically related mothers and children overlapped slightly more than unrelated pairs, a non-significant difference.

The specimen was blood. V gene TRBV5-1 combines with J gene TRBJ2-1; D possibly corresponds to TRBD1 (6 bases). The sequence derives from a girl aged 2-10 years in good health. The CDR3 loop is CASSLGQVVNEQFF. In nucleotides, the CDR3 is TGCGCCAGCAGCTTGGGACAGGTTGTAAATGAGCAGTTCTTC.